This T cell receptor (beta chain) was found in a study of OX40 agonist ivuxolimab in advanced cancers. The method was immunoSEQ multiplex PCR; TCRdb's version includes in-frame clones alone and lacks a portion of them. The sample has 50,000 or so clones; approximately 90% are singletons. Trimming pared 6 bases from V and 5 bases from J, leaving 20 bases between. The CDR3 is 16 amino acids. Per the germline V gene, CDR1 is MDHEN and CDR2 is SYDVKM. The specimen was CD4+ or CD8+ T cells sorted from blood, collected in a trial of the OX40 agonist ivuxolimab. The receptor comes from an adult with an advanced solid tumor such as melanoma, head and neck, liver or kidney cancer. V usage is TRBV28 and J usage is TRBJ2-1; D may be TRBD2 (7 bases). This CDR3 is CASSRWGGGPNNEQFF. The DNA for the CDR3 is TGTGCCAGCAGCCGCTGGGGGGGCGGGCCTAACAATGAGCAGTTCTTC.